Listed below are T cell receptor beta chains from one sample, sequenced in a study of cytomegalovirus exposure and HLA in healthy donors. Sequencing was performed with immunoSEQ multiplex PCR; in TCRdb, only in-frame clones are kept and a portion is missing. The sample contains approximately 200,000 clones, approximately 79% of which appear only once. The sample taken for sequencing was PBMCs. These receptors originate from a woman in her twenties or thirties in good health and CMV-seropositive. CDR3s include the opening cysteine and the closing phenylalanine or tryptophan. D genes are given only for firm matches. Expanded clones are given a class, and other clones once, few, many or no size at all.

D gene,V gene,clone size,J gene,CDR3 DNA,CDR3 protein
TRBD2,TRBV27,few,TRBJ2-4,TGTGCCAGCAGTTCGGGACTAGCGGGAGGGCAAAACATTCAGTACTTC,CASSSGLAGGQNIQYF
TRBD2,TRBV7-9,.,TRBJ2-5,TGTGCCAGCAGTACTCACTTGGAAGCGGGAGGGCCGGGGGAGACCCAGTACTTC,CASSTHLEAGGPGETQYF
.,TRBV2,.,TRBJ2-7,TGTGCCACCCTATCGACACCCTCCTACGAGCAGTACTTC,CATLSTPSYEQYF
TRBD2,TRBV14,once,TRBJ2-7,TGTGCCAGCAGCTCCAGCGGGGGAAGGACCTACGAGCAGTACTTC,CASSSSGGRTYEQYF
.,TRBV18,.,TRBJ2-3,TGTGCCAGCTCACCAGGGGGCAAGGATACGCAGTATTTT,CASSPGGKDTQYF
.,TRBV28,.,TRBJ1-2,TGTGCCAGCATCCCGGCCGGGCGGGGTGGCTACACCTTC,CASIPAGRGGYTF
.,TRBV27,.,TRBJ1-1,TGTGCCAGCAGTCCCGAGACAGGACTTGAAGCTTTCTTT,CASSPETGLEAFF
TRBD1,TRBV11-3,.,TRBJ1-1,TGTGCCAGCAGCTTACGACAGGGAGTCACTGAAGCTTTCTTT,CASSLRQGVTEAFF
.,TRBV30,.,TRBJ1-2,TGTGCCTGGAGGGAGACAGAATATTTAAACTATGGCTACACCTTC,CAWRETEYLNYGYTF
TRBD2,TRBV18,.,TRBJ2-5,TGTGCCAGCTCACCTCTAGCGGGAGATGGAGAGACCCAGTACTTC,CASSPLAGDGETQYF
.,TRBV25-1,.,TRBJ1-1,TGTGCCAGCAGTGACGGTCAGGGGACCGAAGAAGCTTTCTTT,CASSDGQGTEEAFF
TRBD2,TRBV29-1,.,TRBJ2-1,TGCAGCGTTGTGGGCGGGGGGTTATACAATGAGCAGTTCTTC,CSVVGGGLYNEQFF
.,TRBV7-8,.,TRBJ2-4,TGTGCCAGCAGCTTAGGACTAGCCAAAAACATTCAGTACTTC,CASSLGLAKNIQYF
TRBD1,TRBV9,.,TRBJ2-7,TGTGCCAGCAGCGTAGGAGGGACAGGCTCCTACGAGCAGTACTTC,CASSVGGTGSYEQYF
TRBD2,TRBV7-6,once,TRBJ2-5,TGTGCCAGCAGCTCCCGGACTAGCGGGGACTACCAAGAGACCCAGTACTTC,CASSSRTSGDYQETQYF
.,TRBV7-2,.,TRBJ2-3,TGTGCCAGCAGCTTAGTGACCTTAAAGGGGCGAATCTTCACAGATACGCAGTATTTT,CASSLVTLKGRIFTDTQYF
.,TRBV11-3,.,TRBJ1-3,TGTGCCAGCAGCACGACAGATAACTCTGGAAACACCATATATTTT,CASSTTDNSGNTIYF
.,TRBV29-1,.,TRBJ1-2,TGCAGCGTTAACGGCAATAACTATGGCTGCACCTTC,CSVNGNNYGCTF
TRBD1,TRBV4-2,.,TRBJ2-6,TGTGCCAGCAGCCAAGATCCGGGACAGGGGGCGTACGGGGCCAACGTCCTGACTTTC,CASSQDPGQGAYGANVLTF
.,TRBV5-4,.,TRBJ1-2,TGTGCCAGCAGCTTGGACGGTTATGGCTACACCTTC,CASSLDGYGYTF
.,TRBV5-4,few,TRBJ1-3,TGTGCCAGCAGCTTGGCCAAAGATTCAGGGGTCGGAAACACCATATATTTT,CASSLAKDSGVGNTIYF
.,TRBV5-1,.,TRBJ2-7,TGCGCCAGCAGCTTGGCCGGACAGTTACACTCCTACGAGCAGTACTTC,CASSLAGQLHSYEQYF
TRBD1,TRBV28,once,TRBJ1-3,TGTGCCAGCAGCCTCGGGACAGGCTCTGGAAACACCATATATTTT,CASSLGTGSGNTIYF
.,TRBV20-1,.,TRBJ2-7,TGCAGTGCTAGAATGGCCTCCGAGCAGTACTTC,CSARMASEQYF
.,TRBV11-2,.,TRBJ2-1,TGTGCCAGCACCGTTACGGGGAGCTCCTACAATGAGCAGTTCTTC,CASTVTGSSYNEQFF
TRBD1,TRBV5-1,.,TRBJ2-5,TGCGCCAGCAGCTCCGACAGGGGGAAAGAGACCCAGTACTTC,CASSSDRGKETQYF
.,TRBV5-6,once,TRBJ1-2,TGTGCCAGCAGCCCGGGCGGGTATGGCTACACCTTC,CASSPGGYGYTF